The clone carrying this T cell receptor (beta chain) appeared once. Its target is unknown. The PCR was carried out with 60 Vbeta primers and 13 Jbeta primers. The method was immunoSEQ multiplex PCR; TCRdb's version includes in-frame clones alone and lacks a portion of them. The data hold some 150,000 clones, with 76% observed a single time. This sample is drawn from a study of cytomegalovirus exposure and HLA in healthy donors. The study, taken as a whole, reports: Segments of the TCR beta V type were, in most cases, productive about 90% or about 30% of the time in an earlier analysis. Rarity held for most TCR sequences, but there were some public TCRs that occurred in many donors. Presence/absence analyses supposed approximately even sequencing depth among donors. Most likely, a cluster of highly shared sequence variants arose as a sequencing artifact.

What was sequenced was PBMCs. The sequence derives from a woman between 40 and 50 years old in good health and CMV-seronegative.

The CDR3 sequence is CASSGSGLKSYEQYF. The CDR3 region has the DNA TGCGCCAGCAGCGGGAGCGGCCTGAAATCCTACGAGCAGTACTTC. The chain links TRBV5-1 to TRBJ2-7; perhaps TRBD2 as D (5 bases). The CDR3 covers 15 residues. The V and J ends lost 4 bases and 1 base respectively, with 15 bases between them. Germline V gene sequence: CDR1 SGHRS, CDR2 YFSETQ. Supplemented by reference TRBV5-1 and TRBJ2-7, the full variable domain reads KAGVTQTPRYLIKTRGQQVTLSCSPISGHRSVSWYQQTPGQGLQFLFEYFSETQRNKGNFPGRFSGRQFSNSRSEMNVSTLELGDSALYLCASSGSGLKSYEQYFGPGTRLTVT.